The 4 T cell receptor beta chains presented below share a single source sample, sequenced in a study of OX40 agonist ivuxolimab in advanced cancers. Only in-frame clones appear in the TCRdb table, and some are missing; sequencing was by immunoSEQ multiplex PCR. The repertoire holds tens of thousands of clones, with around four fifths as singletons. This sample comprised CD4+ or CD8+ T cells sorted from blood, obtained in a trial of the OX40 agonist ivuxolimab. These receptors were taken from an adult with an advanced solid tumor such as melanoma, head and neck, liver or kidney cancer.

The rearrangement joins TRBV7-9 to TRBJ1-6; D is perhaps TRBD1 (5 bases). V lost 5 bases and J 7 bases, leaving 15 bases between the germline ends. The CDR3 extends over 15 amino acids. CDR1 is SEHNR, CDR2 FQNEAQ, per germline (reference sequence). CDR3 nucleotides: TGTGCCAGCAGCGCCAGGAGGGCAGGGAATTCACCCCTCCACTTT. It specifies CASSARRAGNSPLHF.

This chain connects TRBV12-5 to TRBJ1-3; D not certain. Germline CDR1 is LGHNT and CDR2 is FRNRAP. This CDR3 contains 14 residues. V was cut by 2 bases and J by 4 bases, with 9 bases left in between. The CDR3 here is CASGLNAKGNTIYF. The CDR3 DNA sequence: TGTGCTAGTGGTTTGAATGCTAAAGGAAACACCATATATTTT.

The chain recombines TRBV29-1 with TRBJ2-3, with D hard to call. The germline V and J ends were trimmed by 7 bases and 1 base, with 3 bases remaining between them. Germline CDR1 is SQVTM and CDR2 is ANQGSEA. The CDR3 is made up of 10 amino acids. The CDR3 is CSGGTDTQYF. The CDR3 DNA follows: TGCAGCGGAGGCACAGATACGCAGTATTTT.

The chain employs TRBV7-6 and TRBJ2-2; tentatively, D is TRBD1 (7 bases). Germline CDR1 and CDR2: SGHVS and FNYEAQ. V dropped 5 bases and J dropped 3 bases, with 10 bases sitting between them. This CDR3 region has 14 residues. CDR3 sequence reads: CASSAGQYTGELFF. The CDR3 coding sequence is TGTGCCAGCAGCGCGGGACAGTACACCGGGGAGCTGTTTTTT.